This TCR beta chain was retrieved from a study of technical replicates of blood from several donors. The CDR3 consists of 14 residues. V gave up 7 bases and J gave up 7 bases; unmatched junction bases: 10. Germline CDR1 is SEHNR and CDR2 is FQNEAQ (reference sequence). The repertoire was sequenced with immunoSEQ multiplex PCR; TCRdb's copy has only in-frame clones and lacks some. The sample yields 60,000 to 90,000 clones, almost 98% seen once. V gene TRBV7-9 combines with J gene TRBJ2-1; 7 bases align to TRBD2. The sequence was obtained from a human donor in good health. Specimen: T cells isolated from PBMCs. This chain's CDR3 is CASTSGAKGNEQFF. For the CDR3, the DNA is TGTGCCAGCACGAGCGGGGCCAAGGGGAATGAGCAGTTCTTC.